The clone carrying this T cell receptor beta chain appeared many times. What it binds is not known. TCRdb fed the reads into MiXCR, producing one record per CDR3 protein. Seen here are around 630,000 distinct CDR3 sequences, roughly a quarter observed once, and the top ten hold around 8%. These data originate in a study of T cell repertoires in cytomegalovirus infection. Study-wide background: CMV infection together with matching HLA type was indicated by public TCR beta signatures. Points from the study as a whole: Frequencies of public TCR beta families were cumulated, and this identified carriers of CMV plus the relevant HLA. In two of eight donors, the top clonotype was HLA-C-restricted CMV-specific.

V was shortened by 1 base and J by 4 bases, with 13 bases between the two germline ends. Germline V gives CDR1 SEHNR, CDR2 FQNEAQ (reference sequence). The CDR3 is made up of 15 amino acids. Input material: CD8+ T cells from PBMCs. The TCR comes from a human donor in good health (CMV status not recorded). Some clones in this sample may be carry-over from other donors' samples. The V and J genes are TRBV7-9 and TRBJ1-1, with D possibly being TRBD1 (6 bases). The CDR3 DNA sequence: TGTGCCAGCAGCTTAGTGTCAGGGGCCCTCACTGAAGCTTTCTTT. The encoded protein is CASSLVSGALTEAFF.